This T cell receptor beta chain derives from a study of blood T cell repertoires in COVID-19 (dated by TCRdb to the early 2020s). Notes on the research overall: The collaborator samples originated in the United States, Italy and Spain and spanned the acute and convalescent phases of COVID-19. The prospective study material was composed of cDNA or gDNA derived from T cells, B-cell-depleted T cells, or PBMCs. The dataset comprised deeply sampled blood TCRbeta repertoires from subjects exposed to, actively infected with, or recovered from COVID-19. A freely available public database, intended as a resource for researchers studying the immune response to SARS-CoV-2, is where the repertoires were released. The samples were drawn from two sources: the first 160 participants of the ongoing ImmuneRACE study, and 1,200 or so subjects contributed by 6 global collaborators. Nearly every sample came with metadata listing a de-identified subject ID, COVID-19 status, age in years and sex. Where available, HLA class I and class II types were obtained from metadata supplied by the sample provider rather than from assay-based typing.

Study-wide conclusions, independent of this receptor: The amount of clinical and demographic metadata varied by source and participant and was provided uncurated.

From its cysteine to its phenylalanine, the CDR3 spans 17 amino acids. Of the read, only the CDR3 DNA is kept; its 51 bases are in frame from base 1. Relative to germline, V is missing 3 bases and J is missing 4 bases, with 10 bases of the junction outside any gene match. Taken from the germline V gene (reference sequence), the CDR1 and CDR2 loops are GTSNPN and SVGIG. In the prospective study, participants were roughly 18 to 89 years old, resided in around 25 geographic areas of the United States, and were enrolled through a virtual design. In the prospective study, participants were assigned to cohorts based on the clinical history participants reported in a screening survey and a study questionnaire. Each participant in the prospective study had whole blood, serum and a nasopharyngeal or oropharyngeal swab collected by mobile phlebotomists. Over a roughly 2-month period, participants in the prospective study had the option of providing additional blood draws and questionnaires. Before DNA extraction, blood samples from the prospective study were shipped at room temperature or frozen.

The immunoSEQ Assay, a bias-controlled multiplex PCR, was used to amplify TCRbeta CDR3 regions from genomic DNA. Per the original workflow: The number of nucleated cells in each sample was estimated from the amplification of reference gene primers within the assay. To quantify the absolute abundance of each unique TCRbeta CDR3 rearrangement, sequence reads were collapsed and filtered. For each sample, productive Simpson clonality was calculated as the square root of Simpson's diversity index across productive rearrangements. TCRdb stores this immuneACCESS table with in-frame sequences only. Part of the clones is absent; in the studies checked, under half of the shortfall reflects unresolved V genes, and no reason is known for the rest. That table furnishes V, J and clone size, whereas the DNA furnished D and trimming. This sample lists hundreds of thousands of clones; 65% to 90% were detected once. 3% to 4% of the sample comes from the top ten.

The sample holds a few counts of this clone. No antigen is known for it. No much larger clonotype is one base removed from it; base qualities were not supplied. Recombination joined TRBV30 with TRBJ2-7; 15 junctional bases match TRBD2. The sample consisted of PBMCs or T cells enriched from blood (not recorded which). The sequence was collected from a woman aged 40 to 49 with acute COVID-19. The nucleotide sequence is TGTGCCTGGAGAGCCCCGGGACTAGCGGGAGGACCTTACGAGCAGTACTTC. It translates to CAWRAPGLAGGPYEQYF.